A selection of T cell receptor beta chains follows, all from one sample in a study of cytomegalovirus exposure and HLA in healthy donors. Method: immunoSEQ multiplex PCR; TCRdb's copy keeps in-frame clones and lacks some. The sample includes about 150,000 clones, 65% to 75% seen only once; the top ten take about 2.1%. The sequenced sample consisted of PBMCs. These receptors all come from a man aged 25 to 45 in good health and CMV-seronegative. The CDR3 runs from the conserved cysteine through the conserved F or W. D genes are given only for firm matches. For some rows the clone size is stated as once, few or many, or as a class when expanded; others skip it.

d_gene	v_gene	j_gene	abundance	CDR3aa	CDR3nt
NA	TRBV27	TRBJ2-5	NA	CASSLSPTQETQYF	TGTGCCAGCAGTTTATCGCCTACCCAAGAGACCCAGTACTTC
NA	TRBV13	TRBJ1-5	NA	CASSLQGSNQPQHF	TGTGCCAGCAGTCTACAGGGAAGCAATCAGCCCCAGCATTTT
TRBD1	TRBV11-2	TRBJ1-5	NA	CASSPQGGAHQPQHF	TGTGCCAGCAGCCCTCAGGGGGGAGCACATCAGCCCCAGCATTTT
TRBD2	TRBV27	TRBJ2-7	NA	CASSGLADEQYF	TGTGCCAGCAGTGGACTAGCAGACGAGCAGTACTTC
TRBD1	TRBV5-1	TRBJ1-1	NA	CASSIHGQGMGEAFF	TGCGCCAGCAGCATACACGGACAGGGAATGGGAGAAGCTTTCTTT
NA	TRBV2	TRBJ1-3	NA	CASRDSHSGNTIYF	TGTGCCAGCAGGGACAGCCACTCTGGAAACACCATATATTTT
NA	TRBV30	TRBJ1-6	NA	CAWDSSYNPPLHF	TGTGCCTGGGACAGCTCCTATAATCCACCCCTCCACTTT
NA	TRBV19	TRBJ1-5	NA	CASSMGGNNQPQHF	TGTGCCAGTAGTATGGGAGGCAACAATCAGCCCCAGCATTTT
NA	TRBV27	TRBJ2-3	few	CASSFLSGTDTQYF	TGTGCCAGCAGTTTCCTTAGCGGCACAGATACGCAGTATTTT
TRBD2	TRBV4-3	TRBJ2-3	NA	CASSQGGASGGLSSTDTQYF	TGCGCCAGCAGCCAAGGAGGGGCTAGCGGGGGCCTCTCTAGCACAGATACGCAGTATTTT
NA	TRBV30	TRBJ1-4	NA	CAWSVRGLSEKLFF	TGTGCCTGGAGTGTAAGGGGGTTAAGTGAAAAACTGTTTTTT
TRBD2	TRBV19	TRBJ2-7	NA	CASSISGGRYEQYF	TGTGCCAGTAGTATAAGCGGGGGCCGGTACGAGCAGTACTTC
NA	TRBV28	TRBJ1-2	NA	CASRDRRYGYTF	TGTGCCAGCCGAGACAGAAGATATGGCTACACCTTC
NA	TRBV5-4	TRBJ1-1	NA	CASSFALGRGGTEAFF	TGTGCCAGCAGCTTCGCGTTGGGGCGGGGAGGGACTGAAGCTTTCTTT
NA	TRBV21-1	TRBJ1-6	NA	CASSKVRAPGSPLHF	TGTGCCAGCAGCAAAGTCAGGGCCCCAGGTTCACCCCTCCACTTT
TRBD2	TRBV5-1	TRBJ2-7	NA	CASSLDPSGSYEQYF	TGCGCCAGCAGCTTGGATCCTAGCGGATCCTACGAGCAGTACTTC
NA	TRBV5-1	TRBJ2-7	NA	CASSLVTGNEQYF	TGCGCCAGCAGCTTGGTAACAGGGAACGAGCAGTACTTC
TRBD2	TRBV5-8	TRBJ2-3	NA	CASSPWEGTSTDTQYF	TGTGCCAGCAGCCCTTGGGAGGGAACTAGCACAGATACGCAGTATTTT
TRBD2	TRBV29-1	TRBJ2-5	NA	CSVGSRGGYVGETQYF	TGCAGCGTTGGGAGTCGGGGGGGATACGTGGGGGAGACCCAGTACTTC
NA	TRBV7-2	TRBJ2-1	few	CASRTGGAYNEQFF	TGTGCCAGCAGAACCGGGGGAGCATACAATGAGCAGTTCTTC
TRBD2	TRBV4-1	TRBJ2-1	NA	CASSQGTTTYNEQFF	TGCGCCAGCAGCCAGGGGACTACTACCTACAATGAGCAGTTCTTC
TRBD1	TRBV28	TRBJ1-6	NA	CASHPQGTVNSPLHF	TGTGCCAGCCATCCCCAAGGGACAGTTAATTCACCCCTCCACTTT
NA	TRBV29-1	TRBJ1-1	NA	CSVAPGDTEAFF	TGCAGCGTTGCCCCAGGGGACACTGAAGCTTTCTTT
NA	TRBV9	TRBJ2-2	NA	CASSVDRYTGELFF	TGTGCCAGCAGCGTAGACAGATACACCGGGGAGCTGTTTTTT
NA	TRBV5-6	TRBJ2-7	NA	CASSLSAGLPYEQYF	TGTGCCAGCAGCTTGTCGGCAGGACTTCCCTACGAGCAGTACTTC
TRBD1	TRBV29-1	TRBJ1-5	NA	CSVPGQGNQPQHF	TGCAGCGTACCCGGACAGGGGAATCAGCCCCAGCATTTT
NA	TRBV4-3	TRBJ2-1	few	CASSPTRGNNEQFF	TGCGCCAGCAGCCCAACTAGAGGTAACAATGAGCAGTTCTTC
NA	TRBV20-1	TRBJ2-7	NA	CSADISYEQYF	TGCAGTGCGGACATATCCTACGAGCAGTACTTC
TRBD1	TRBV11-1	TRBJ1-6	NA	CASSPGQDSPLHF	TGTGCCAGCAGCCCGGGACAGGATTCACCCCTCCACTTT
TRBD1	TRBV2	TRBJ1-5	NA	CASSEGTGWNQPQHF	TGTGCCAGCAGTGAGGGGACAGGGTGGAATCAGCCCCAGCATTTT
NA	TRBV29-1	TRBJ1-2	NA	CSVGAGLPNYGYPF	TGCAGCGTTGGAGCAGGACTTCCTAACTATGGCTACCCCTTC
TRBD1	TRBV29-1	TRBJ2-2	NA	CSARQGAGELFF	TGCAGCGCCAGACAGGGGGCCGGGGAGCTGTTTTTT
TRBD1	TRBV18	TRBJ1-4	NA	CASSQDRGEKLFF	TGTGCCAGCTCTCAGGACAGGGGAGAAAAACTGTTTTTT
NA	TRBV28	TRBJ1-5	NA	CASSFQGNQPQHF	TGTGCCAGCAGTTTTCAGGGGAATCAGCCCCAGCATTTT
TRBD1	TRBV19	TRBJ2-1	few	CASSRDRWNQYEQFF	TGTGCCAGTAGTAGGGACAGGTGGAACCAATATGAGCAGTTCTTC
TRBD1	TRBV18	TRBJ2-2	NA	CASSPTGGDTGELFF	TGTGCCAGCTCACCGACAGGGGGCGACACCGGGGAGCTGTTTTTT
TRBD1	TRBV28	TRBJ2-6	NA	CASSFLPGTGSGANVLTF	TGTGCCAGCAGTTTTTTACCCGGGACAGGTTCTGGGGCCAACGTCCTGACTTTC
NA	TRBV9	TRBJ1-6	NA	CASSVEGVESPLHF	TGTGCCAGCAGCGTAGAAGGGGTTGAGTCACCCCTCCACTTT
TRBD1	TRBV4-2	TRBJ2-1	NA	CASSQDRGTASNEQFF	TGTGCCAGCAGCCAAGATCGTGGGACAGCCTCTAATGAGCAGTTCTTC
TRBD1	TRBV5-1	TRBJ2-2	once	CASSPPGQGLNGELFF	TGCGCCAGCAGCCCACCGGGACAGGGTTTGAACGGGGAGCTGTTTTTT
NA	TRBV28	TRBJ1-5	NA	CASRSPSGGLYSNQPQHF	TGTGCCAGCAGATCCCCTTCGGGCGGACTCTATAGCAATCAGCCCCAGCATTTT
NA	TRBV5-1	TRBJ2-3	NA	CASSFQGGHTDTQYF	TGCGCCAGCAGCTTTCAGGGGGGTCATACAGATACGCAGTATTTT
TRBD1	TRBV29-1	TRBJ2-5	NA	CSVGQGRETQYF	TGCAGCGTTGGACAGGGAAGAGAGACCCAGTACTTC
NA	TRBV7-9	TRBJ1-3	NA	CASSLWGRSGNTIYF	TGTGCCAGCAGCTTATGGGGCCGCTCTGGAAACACCATATATTTT
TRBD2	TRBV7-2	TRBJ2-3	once	CASSRTWSSGFFTDTQYF	TGTGCCAGCAGCCGAACGTGGTCTAGCGGATTTTTCACAGATACGCAGTATTTT
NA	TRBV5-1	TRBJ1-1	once	CASSLEGGRGTEAFF	TGCGCCAGCAGCTTGGAAGGAGGTCGAGGCACTGAAGCTTTCTTT
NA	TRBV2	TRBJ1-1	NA	CATPAGSMNTEAFF	TGTGCCACACCGGCGGGGAGCATGAACACTGAAGCTTTCTTT
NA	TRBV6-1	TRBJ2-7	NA	CASSEVAGGGGYEQYF	TGTGCCAGCAGTGAAGTCGCCGGAGGGGGGGGCTACGAGCAGTACTTC